A selection of T cell receptor beta chains follows, all from one sample in a study of cytomegalovirus exposure and HLA in healthy donors. Some clones are missing from TCRdb's copy, which holds only in-frame ones; the method was immunoSEQ multiplex PCR. Of 90,000 to 120,000 clones in the sample, around three quarters were seen once. Sequenced input: PBMCs. These TCRs come from a man aged 25-40 years in good health and CMV-seronegative. CDR3s include the opening cysteine and the closing phenylalanine or tryptophan. D genes are given only for firm matches. Some rows mark clone size as missing; the rest say once, few, many or name a class of expanded clone.

v_call: TRBV5-8
clone_size: few
d_call: NA
j_call: TRBJ2-3
cdr3_length: 12
cdr3_aa: CASSLDESPADF
cdr3_nt: TGTGCCAGCAGCTTGGACGAGTCACCCGCGGATTTT

v_call: TRBV6-5
clone_size: NA
d_call: NA
j_call: TRBJ1-2
cdr3_length: 14
cdr3_aa: CASSHQLMDYGYTF
cdr3_nt: TGTGCCAGCAGTCACCAACTCATGGACTATGGCTACACCTTC

v_call: TRBV7-3
clone_size: NA
d_call: TRBD1
j_call: TRBJ2-2
cdr3_length: 16
cdr3_aa: CASSTRTGISTGELFF
cdr3_nt: TGTGCCAGCAGCACGAGGACAGGGATCAGCACCGGGGAGCTGTTTTTT

v_call: TRBV7-9
clone_size: once
d_call: TRBD2
j_call: TRBJ2-7
cdr3_length: 14
cdr3_aa: CASEVGGASSEQYF
cdr3_nt: TGTGCCAGCGAAGTCGGGGGGGCTTCGTCCGAGCAGTACTTC

v_call: TRBV5-6
clone_size: NA
d_call: NA
j_call: TRBJ2-5
cdr3_length: 15
cdr3_aa: CASKLASSPQETQYF
cdr3_nt: TGTGCCAGTAAGCTTGCGTCTAGCCCTCAAGAGACCCAGTACTTC

v_call: TRBV10-1
clone_size: NA
d_call: NA
j_call: TRBJ2-2
cdr3_length: 14
cdr3_aa: CASSDSANTGELFF
cdr3_nt: TGCGCCAGCAGTGACAGCGCGAACACCGGGGAGCTGTTTTTT

v_call: TRBV6-4
clone_size: NA
d_call: NA
j_call: TRBJ1-1
cdr3_length: 15
cdr3_aa: CASSRELGSGTEAFF
cdr3_nt: TGTGCCAGCAGTCGTGAGTTGGGGTCGGGGACTGAAGCTTTCTTT

v_call: TRBV29-1
clone_size: NA
d_call: TRBD1
j_call: TRBJ1-2
cdr3_length: 15
cdr3_aa: CSVEWDRPKGEGYTF
cdr3_nt: TGCAGCGTTGAATGGGACAGGCCAAAGGGGGAGGGCTACACCTTC

v_call: TRBV6-5
clone_size: once
d_call: NA
j_call: TRBJ1-1
cdr3_length: 14
cdr3_aa: CASSYSPGDTEAFF
cdr3_nt: TGTGCCAGCAGTTACTCACCAGGTGACACTGAAGCTTTCTTT

v_call: TRBV11-2
clone_size: NA
d_call: NA
j_call: TRBJ2-7
cdr3_length: 18
cdr3_aa: CASSENWGLTGNTYEQYF
cdr3_nt: TGTGCCAGCAGCGAAAATTGGGGCCTGACAGGAAATACCTACGAGCAGTACTTC

v_call: TRBV9
clone_size: NA
d_call: TRBD2
j_call: TRBJ2-1
cdr3_length: 17
cdr3_aa: CASSVVPSGSGYNEQFF
cdr3_nt: TGTGCCAGCAGCGTAGTACCGAGCGGGAGTGGGTATAATGAGCAGTTCTTC

v_call: TRBV29-1
clone_size: NA
d_call: NA
j_call: TRBJ1-2
cdr3_length: 13
cdr3_aa: CSVEKTGIIGYTF
cdr3_nt: TGCAGCGTTGAAAAAACAGGGATCATTGGCTACACCTTC

v_call: TRBV19
clone_size: few
d_call: TRBD1
j_call: TRBJ1-5
cdr3_length: 15
cdr3_aa: CASIGQGSPNQPQHF
cdr3_nt: TGTGCCAGTATAGGACAGGGGTCCCCCAATCAGCCCCAGCATTTT

v_call: TRBV5-6
clone_size: NA
d_call: NA
j_call: TRBJ2-1
cdr3_length: 15
cdr3_aa: CASSAPGKAYNEQFF
cdr3_nt: TGTGCCAGCAGCGCCCCAGGGAAGGCTTACAATGAGCAGTTCTTC

v_call: TRBV13
clone_size: NA
d_call: NA
j_call: TRBJ2-7
cdr3_length: 14
cdr3_aa: CASSNRGALFGQYF
cdr3_nt: TGTGCCAGCAGCAACCGGGGGGCGTTATTTGGGCAGTACTTC

v_call: TRBV7-2
clone_size: NA
d_call: TRBD2
j_call: TRBJ2-5
cdr3_length: 15
cdr3_aa: CASSLGQGGWETQYF
cdr3_nt: TGTGCCAGCAGCTTAGGGCAGGGAGGGTGGGAGACCCAGTACTTC

v_call: TRBV10-3
clone_size: few
d_call: NA
j_call: TRBJ2-6
cdr3_length: 16
cdr3_aa: CAISESPGSGANVLTF
cdr3_nt: TGTGCCATCAGTGAGTCGCCCGGTTCTGGGGCCAACGTCCTGACTTTC

v_call: TRBV7-9
clone_size: NA
d_call: TRBD2
j_call: TRBJ2-1
cdr3_length: 17
cdr3_aa: CASSSTATSGGNNEQFF
cdr3_nt: TGTGCCAGCAGCTCCACAGCGACTAGCGGGGGTAACAATGAGCAGTTCTTC

v_call: TRBV4-1
clone_size: NA
d_call: NA
j_call: TRBJ2-2
cdr3_length: 19
cdr3_aa: CASSQGWGGVAVGTGELFF
cdr3_nt: TGCGCCAGCAGCCAAGGTTGGGGCGGTGTAGCGGTAGGCACCGGGGAGCTGTTTTTT

v_call: TRBV2
clone_size: NA
d_call: TRBD1
j_call: TRBJ1-1
cdr3_length: 14
cdr3_aa: CASCGQGRGTEAFF
cdr3_nt: TGTGCCAGCTGTGGACAGGGGAGAGGCACTGAAGCTTTCTTT

v_call: TRBV5-1
clone_size: NA
d_call: NA
j_call: TRBJ2-3
cdr3_length: 16
cdr3_aa: CASSSEGEVRTDTQYF
cdr3_nt: TGCGCCAGCAGCTCAGAAGGGGAAGTCCGCACAGATACGCAGTATTTT

v_call: TRBV2
clone_size: few
d_call: TRBD1
j_call: TRBJ1-1
cdr3_length: 15
cdr3_aa: CASSEWDRGPTEAFF
cdr3_nt: TGTGCCAGCAGTGAGTGGGACAGGGGGCCTACTGAAGCTTTCTTT

v_call: TRBV15
clone_size: once
d_call: NA
j_call: TRBJ1-5
cdr3_length: 15
cdr3_aa: CATSRGRESNQPQHF
cdr3_nt: TGTGCCACCAGCAGAGGGAGGGAAAGCAATCAGCCCCAGCATTTT

v_call: TRBV5-1
clone_size: NA
d_call: TRBD2
j_call: TRBJ2-1
cdr3_length: 16
cdr3_aa: CASSLGTSGSDNEQFF
cdr3_nt: TGCGCCAGCAGCTTGGGGACTAGCGGGAGTGACAATGAGCAGTTCTTC

v_call: TRBV5-1
clone_size: few
d_call: TRBD1
j_call: TRBJ2-5
cdr3_length: 15
cdr3_aa: CASSLVGTGQETQYF
cdr3_nt: TGCGCCAGCAGCTTGGTTGGGACAGGGCAAGAGACCCAGTACTTC

v_call: TRBV29-1
clone_size: few
d_call: NA
j_call: TRBJ1-2
cdr3_length: 12
cdr3_aa: CSVLPTDYGYTF
cdr3_nt: TGCAGCGTTTTGCCTACAGACTATGGCTACACCTTC

v_call: TRBV4-1
clone_size: NA
d_call: NA
j_call: TRBJ2-7
cdr3_length: 14
cdr3_aa: CASSQVESSYEQYF
cdr3_nt: TGCGCCAGCAGCCAAGTAGAGAGCTCCTACGAGCAGTACTTC

v_call: TRBV9
clone_size: NA
d_call: TRBD2
j_call: TRBJ2-3
cdr3_length: 19
cdr3_aa: CASSVSPRGSGRREDTQYF
cdr3_nt: TGTGCCAGCAGCGTAAGTCCCCGGGGTAGCGGGAGGCGGGAAGATACGCAGTATTTT

v_call: TRBV7-9
clone_size: NA
d_call: NA
j_call: TRBJ1-1
cdr3_length: 13
cdr3_aa: CASLDMSGTEAFF
cdr3_nt: TGTGCCAGTTTGGATATGAGCGGCACTGAAGCTTTCTTT

v_call: TRBV5-6
clone_size: NA
d_call: NA
j_call: TRBJ2-7
cdr3_length: 13
cdr3_aa: CASSSGLTYEQYF
cdr3_nt: TGTGCCAGCAGCTCGGGACTCACCTACGAGCAGTACTTC

v_call: TRBV19
clone_size: few
d_call: NA
j_call: TRBJ1-2
cdr3_length: 15
cdr3_aa: CASRAGGASDYGYTF
cdr3_nt: TGTGCCAGTAGGGCCGGGGGGGCGTCTGACTATGGCTACACCTTC

v_call: TRBV16
clone_size: NA
d_call: NA
j_call: TRBJ1-5
cdr3_length: 13
cdr3_aa: CASSPRLNQPQHF
cdr3_nt: TGTGCCAGCAGCCCACGGTTGAATCAGCCCCAGCATTTT

v_call: TRBV19
clone_size: few
d_call: NA
j_call: TRBJ1-3
cdr3_length: 15
cdr3_aa: CASTAGDYSGNTIYF
cdr3_nt: TGTGCCAGTACCGCAGGGGACTACTCTGGAAACACCATATATTTT

v_call: TRBV7-2
clone_size: NA
d_call: NA
j_call: TRBJ1-1
cdr3_length: 13
cdr3_aa: CASSLSWGGRAFF
cdr3_nt: TGTGCCAGCAGCTTATCTTGGGGCGGAAGGGCTTTCTTT

v_call: TRBV7-2
clone_size: NA
d_call: NA
j_call: TRBJ2-7
cdr3_length: 15
cdr3_aa: CASSLGGGSSYEQYF
cdr3_nt: TGTGCCAGCAGCTTAGGAGGCGGCAGCTCCTACGAGCAGTACTTC

v_call: TRBV7-6
clone_size: once
d_call: TRBD1
j_call: TRBJ1-4
cdr3_length: 16
cdr3_aa: CASSSTHRGLNEKLFF
cdr3_nt: TGTGCCAGCAGCTCGACCCACAGGGGTCTTAATGAAAAACTGTTTTTT

v_call: TRBV28
clone_size: NA
d_call: TRBD1
j_call: TRBJ2-5
cdr3_length: 15
cdr3_aa: CASSLTGTGMQTQYF
cdr3_nt: TGTGCCAGCAGTTTAACCGGGACAGGGATGCAGACCCAGTACTTC

v_call: TRBV7-8
clone_size: NA
d_call: TRBD2
j_call: TRBJ2-3
cdr3_length: 16
cdr3_aa: CASSLTAAGGTDTQYF
cdr3_nt: TGTGCCAGCAGCCTTACCGCAGCGGGGGGTACAGATACGCAGTATTTT

v_call: TRBV9
clone_size: NA
d_call: TRBD2
j_call: TRBJ2-1
cdr3_length: 15
cdr3_aa: CASSPLAGNNNEQFF
cdr3_nt: TGTGCCAGCAGCCCCCTAGCGGGTAACAACAATGAGCAGTTCTTC

v_call: TRBV9
clone_size: NA
d_call: NA
j_call: TRBJ2-5
cdr3_length: 15
cdr3_aa: CASSVQGTYVETQYF
cdr3_nt: TGTGCCAGCAGCGTTCAGGGTACATACGTAGAGACCCAGTACTTC

v_call: TRBV5-6
clone_size: NA
d_call: TRBD1
j_call: TRBJ2-1
cdr3_length: 17
cdr3_aa: CASSQDRGRGAYNEQFF
cdr3_nt: TGTGCCAGCAGCCAAGACAGGGGGCGCGGGGCCTACAATGAGCAGTTCTTC